A single sample is the source of the 21 T cell receptor beta chains below, sequenced in a study of T cell clonotyping in hematopoietic cell transplantation. The data were produced by immunoSEQ multiplex PCR, yet TCRdb's version contains in-frame clones alone and is incomplete. Here the sample spans about 69,000 clones, about 93% being singletons. Sample: peripheral blood mononuclear cells. The receptors come from a man aged 45-65 years in good health. Some clones in this sample may be carry-over from other donors' samples.

V gene TRBV4-2 combines with J gene TRBJ1-2; D is uncertain. With 0 bases removed from V and 4 bases from J, the gap between germline ends came to 12 bases. The CDR3 is 15 residues long. Per germline, CDR1 LGHNA and CDR2 YNFKEQ. CDR3 sequence (DNA): TGTGCCAGCAGCCAAGAGCCCGGGCTCGGCTATGGCTACACCTTC. Amino acid sequence: CASSQEPGLGYGYTF.

The J gene is TRBJ2-7, the V gene TRBV28; D ambiguous. In germline, CDR1 is MDHEN, CDR2 SYDVKM. The CDR3 covers 14 residues. Trimming stripped 1 base from V and 2 bases from J, with 9 bases between. Written as DNA, the CDR3 is TGTGCCAGCAGTTTATTATCGCCCCCCTACGAGCAGTACTTC. Its protein product is CASSLLSPPYEQYF.

The CDR3 protein is CASSLWGAGANVLTF. In nucleotides, the CDR3 is TGTGCCAGCAGCTTGTGGGGAGCCGGGGCCAACGTCCTGACTTTC. The V gene is TRBV5-6, the J gene TRBJ2-6; D possibly corresponds to TRBD2 (5 bases). Germline V lookup: CDR1 SGHDT, CDR2 YYEEEE. The length of the CDR3 is 15 residues. Trimming stripped 1 base from V and 4 bases from J, with 9 bases between.

V usage is TRBV7-9 and J usage is TRBJ1-3; D is perhaps TRBD1 (6 bases). V was shortened by 3 bases and J by 2 bases, with 14 bases between the two germline ends. The germline V gene has CDR1 SEHNR and CDR2 FQNEAQ (reference sequence). This CDR3 has 16 amino acids. The CDR3 is CASSFVQGIAGNTIYF. CDR3 sequence (DNA): TGTGCCAGCAGCTTCGTTCAGGGGATCGCTGGAAACACCATATATTTT. The whole variable domain, filled in from reference TRBV7-9 and TRBJ1-3, reads DTGVSQNPRHKITKRGQNVTFRCDPISEHNRLYWYRQTLGQGPEFLTYFQNEAQLEKSRLLSDRFSAERPKGSFSTLEIQRTEQGDSAMYLCASSFVQGIAGNTIYFGEGSWLTVV.

This sequence joins TRBV9 and TRBJ2-1; 12 bases map to TRBD2. CDR1 and CDR2 from the germline V gene are SGDLS and YYNGEE. This CDR3 contains 16 residues. The J segment lost 7 bases and the V segment lost 2 bases, leaving 7 bases of the junction unmatched. CDR3 in DNA: TGTGCCAGCAGCGTCCGACTAGCGGGAGTCGGGAATGAGCAGTTCTTC. Protein product: CASSVRLAGVGNEQFF.

The rearrangement joins TRBV28 to TRBJ2-7; the match to TRBD1 covers 9 bases. Germline CDR1 and CDR2: MDHEN and SYDVKM. The CDR3 totals 14 residues. V gave up 5 bases and J gave up 1 base; unmatched junction bases: 3. The DNA of the CDR3 is TGTGCCAGCAGTCGGACAGGGGATTCCTACGAGCAGTACTTC. It codes for CASSRTGDSYEQYF.

V usage is TRBV29-1 and J usage is TRBJ2-5; perhaps TRBD2 as D (6 bases). The length of the CDR3 is 12 residues. V shed 4 bases and J shed 5 bases, with 11 bases lying between them. The germline gives CDR1 SQVTM, CDR2 ANQGSEA. The chain's CDR3 is CSVGGGGETQYF. In DNA, the CDR3 is TGCAGCGTTGGAGGTGGGGGGGAGACCCAGTACTTC.

The V and J genes are TRBV7-9 and TRBJ1-4; 8 nucleotides agree with TRBD1. The CDR3 loop spans 15 amino acids. From germline, CDR1 is SEHNR and CDR2 FQNEAQ (reference sequence). The junction had 9 bases not matched to a gene; V was cut back by 5 bases and J by 7 bases. In DNA, the CDR3 is TGTGCCAGCAGCCCCAAGGACAGGGAAGGTGAAAAACTGTTTTTT. Its protein product is CASSPKDREGEKLFF.

The chain employs TRBV11-1 and TRBJ1-2, with 7 bases that match TRBD1. The CDR3 contains 14 residues. Losses at the gene ends were 4 bases for V and 6 bases for J; bases not matched to a gene: 8. The V gene's germline CDR1 is SGHAT and CDR2 FQDESV (reference sequence). CDR3 DNA sequence: TGTGCCAGCAGCTCCACCCCCGGGACAGATGGCTACACCTTC. Encoded protein: CASSSTPGTDGYTF. Full variable domain (outside the CDR3, taken from reference TRBV11-1 and TRBJ1-2): EAEVAQSPRYKITEKSQAVAFWCDPISGHATLYWYRQILGQGPELLVQFQDESVVDDSQLPKDRFSAERLKGVDSTLKIQPAELGDSAMYLCASSSTPGTDGYTFGSGTRLTVV.

The genes are TRBV2 and TRBJ2-1; TRBD2 agrees at 12 bases. Looked up from germline, CDR1 is SNHLY and CDR2 is FYNNEI. V dropped 8 bases and J dropped 4; count of bases not matched to a gene: 9. This CDR3 has 16 residues. In DNA, the CDR3 is TGTGCCAGCCAAATCGAGACTAGCGGGGGATACAATGAGCAGTTCTTC. It is translated as CASQIETSGGYNEQFF.

The chain recombines TRBV6-6 with TRBJ1-1; D may be TRBD1 (6 bases). CDR1 is MNHNY and CDR2 is SVGAGI in the germline V gene (reference sequence). The CDR3 runs to 12 residues. Trimming took 6 bases from V and 5 from J, leaving 10 bases between them. CDR3 sequence: CASSKDRTEAFF. In DNA form, the CDR3 reads TGTGCCAGCAGCAAAGACAGGACTGAAGCTTTCTTT.

The CDR3, as DNA: TGTGCCAGCAGTTATGGGGGCGCGGAGACCGGGGAGCTGTTTTTT. Its translation is CASSYGGAETGELFF. The rearrangement joins TRBV27 to TRBJ2-2; a weak D match, TRBD1 (6 bases). Trimming stripped 4 bases from V and 5 bases from J, with 14 bases between. CDR3 size: 15 residues. Per the germline V gene, CDR1 is MNHEY and CDR2 is SMNVEV (reference sequence).

Here the CDR3 reads CAISEIFGQGYTGELFF. The CDR3 DNA is TGTGCCATCAGTGAAATTTTTGGACAGGGATACACCGGGGAGCTGTTTTTT. The chain is built from TRBV10-3 and TRBJ2-2, with 8 bases fitting TRBD1. Germline V gene lookup returns CDR1 ENHRY and CDR2 SYGVKD. V was pared by 3 bases and J by 3 bases, with 9 bases of the junction left unmatched. This CDR3 comprises 17 residues.

The chain is built from TRBV19 and TRBJ2-2, with D perhaps matching TRBD1 (6 bases). The germline V gene encodes CDR1 LNHDA and CDR2 SQIVND (reference sequence). Trimming shortened V by 6 bases and J by 0 bases, and 14 bases separated the two germline ends. The CDR3 consists of 16 residues. The DNA for the CDR3 is TGTGCCAGTAGGTACAGGGCGAATTCGAACACCGGGGAGCTGTTTTTT. This translates into CASRYRANSNTGELFF.

Only one count was recorded for this clone. The CDR3 here is CASRPDRAHYNEQFF. CDR3 coding DNA: TGTGCCAGCAGACCCGACAGGGCTCACTACAATGAGCAGTTCTTC. The chain joins TRBV6-5 to TRBJ2-1, with 7 bases that match TRBD1. The CDR3 has 15 residues. V gave up 6 bases and J gave up 3 bases; unmatched junction bases: 8. Germline V gene lookup returns CDR1 MNHEY and CDR2 SVGAGI.

The V and J genes are TRBV5-4 and TRBJ1-6; no definite D call. V shed 1 base and J shed 0 bases, with 5 bases lying between them. CDR1 SGHNT and CDR2 YYREEE come from the germline V gene (reference sequence). This CDR3 has 15 residues. The CDR3 reads CASSLSSSYNSPLHF. CDR3 in DNA: TGTGCCAGCAGCTTGTCCAGCTCCTATAATTCACCCCTCCACTTT.

The V and J genes are TRBV4-1 and TRBJ2-2, with 7 bases matching TRBD1. The V and J ends lost 3 bases and 6 bases, in that order; junction bases with no gene match: 13. The V gene's germline CDR1 is MGHRA and CDR2 YSYEKL. The CDR3 is made up of 17 amino acids. In DNA form, the CDR3 reads TGCGCCAGCAGCCAGGATATCGGGACAGTACTACCCGGGGAGCTGTTTTTT. This codes for CASSQDIGTVLPGELFF.

The chain couples TRBV6-5 to TRBJ1-5; 8 positions agree with TRBD1. The CDR3 spans 14 residues. With V trimmed by 4 bases and J by 7 bases, 6 bases remained unmatched. CDR1 is MNHEY, CDR2 SVGAGI, per germline. The chain's CDR3 is CASSLDREGQPQHF. In DNA, the CDR3 is TGTGCCAGCAGTTTGGACAGGGAGGGCCAGCCCCAGCATTTT.

The chain is built from TRBV4-1 and TRBJ2-7; TRBD2 matches at 8 bases. There are 15 residues in the CDR3. The V segment lost 3 bases and the J segment 3 bases; nucleotides outside the gene matches: 7. Germline V gives CDR1 MGHRA, CDR2 YSYEKL. The CDR3: CASSHTSGRNYEQYF. The CDR3 region has the DNA TGCGCCAGCAGCCATACGAGCGGGAGAAACTACGAGCAGTACTTC.

The V gene is TRBV9, the J gene TRBJ1-2; no clear D. The V end was cut by 4 bases, the J end by 0 bases, with 10 bases between. This CDR3 has 14 amino acids. CDR1 is SGDLS, CDR2 YYNGEE, per germline. The CDR3 protein is CASSFPGPNYGYTF. The CDR3 coding sequence is TGTGCCAGCAGCTTTCCTGGCCCTAACTATGGCTACACCTTC.

V and J are TRBV5-4 and TRBJ1-1, with D possibly being TRBD1 (5 bases). Trimming pared 4 bases from V and 5 bases from J, leaving 18 bases between. This CDR3 spans 15 amino acids. CDR1 SGHNT and CDR2 YYREEE come from the germline V gene (reference sequence). CDR3 DNA sequence: TGTGCCAGCAGCCAAGACCCGGGGGGTGGGACTGAAGCTTTCTTT. This gives the protein CASSQDPGGGTEAFF.